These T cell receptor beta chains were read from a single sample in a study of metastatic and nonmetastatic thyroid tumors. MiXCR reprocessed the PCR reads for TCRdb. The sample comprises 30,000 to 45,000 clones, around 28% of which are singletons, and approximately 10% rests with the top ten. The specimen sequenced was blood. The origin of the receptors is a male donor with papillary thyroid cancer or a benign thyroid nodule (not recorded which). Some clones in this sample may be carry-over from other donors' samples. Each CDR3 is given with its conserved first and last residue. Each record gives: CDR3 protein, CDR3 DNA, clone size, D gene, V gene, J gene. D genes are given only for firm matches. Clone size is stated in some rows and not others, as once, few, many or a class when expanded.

CDR3 protein: CSVADRGRIYGYTF
CDR3 DNA: TGCAGTGTCGCGGACAGGGGGCGTATCTATGGCTACACCTTC
clone size: few
D gene: TRBD1
V gene: TRBV20-1
J gene: TRBJ1-2

CDR3 protein: CASSWSLSSYEQYF
CDR3 DNA: TGTGCCAGCAGTTGGTCACTAAGCTCCTACGAGCAGTACTTC
clone size: medium-sized
D gene: .
V gene: TRBV6-2/TRBV6-3
J gene: TRBJ2-7

CDR3 protein: CASNLERDRRRSSYEQYF
CDR3 DNA: TGTGCCAGCAACCTTGAAAGGGACAGGCGCAGGAGCTCCTACGAGCAGTACTTC
clone size: .
D gene: TRBD1
V gene: TRBV28
J gene: TRBJ2-7

CDR3 protein: CASSEPGLGVYEQYF
CDR3 DNA: TGTGCCAGCAGTGAGCCGGGACTAGGGGTCTACGAGCAGTACTTC
clone size: few
D gene: TRBD2
V gene: TRBV6-1
J gene: TRBJ2-7

CDR3 protein: CASSSTTGADTQYF
CDR3 DNA: TGTGCCAGCAGTTCAACAACAGGGGCAGATACGCAGTATTTT
clone size: .
D gene: TRBD1
V gene: TRBV7-8
J gene: TRBJ2-3

CDR3 protein: CASRRDSKNYEQYF
CDR3 DNA: TGTGCCAGCAGACGGGACAGTAAGAACTACGAGCAGTACTTC
clone size: few
D gene: TRBD1
V gene: TRBV6-2/TRBV6-3
J gene: TRBJ2-7

CDR3 protein: CSARLAVPPQETQYF
CDR3 DNA: TGCAGTGCTAGATTGGCGGTTCCACCCCAAGAGACCCAGTACTTC
clone size: many
D gene: .
V gene: TRBV20-1
J gene: TRBJ2-5

CDR3 protein: CASSQDRIGELFF
CDR3 DNA: TGCGCCAGCAGCCAAGATCGGATAGGGGAGCTGTTTTTT
clone size: .
D gene: .
V gene: TRBV4-3
J gene: TRBJ2-2

CDR3 protein: CASSQRGDGANVLTF
CDR3 DNA: TGTGCCAGCAGCCAAAGGGGTGATGGGGCCAACGTCCTGACTTTC
clone size: many
D gene: .
V gene: TRBV3-1
J gene: TRBJ2-6

CDR3 protein: CASSEGPSYEQYF
CDR3 DNA: TGTGCCAGCAGTGAGGGCCCCTCCTACGAGCAGTACTTC
clone size: medium-sized
D gene: .
V gene: TRBV6-4
J gene: TRBJ2-7

CDR3 protein: CASSLDREGYEQYF
CDR3 DNA: TGTGCCAGCAGCTTGGACAGGGAAGGATACGAGCAGTACTTC
clone size: .
D gene: TRBD1
V gene: TRBV11-2
J gene: TRBJ2-7

CDR3 protein: CASSELAGESDTQYF
CDR3 DNA: TGTGCCAGCAGTGAACTAGCGGGAGAGTCAGATACGCAGTATTTT
clone size: many
D gene: TRBD2
V gene: TRBV6-1
J gene: TRBJ2-3

CDR3 protein: CASSQKDRDRDQPQHF
CDR3 DNA: TGTGCCAGCAGCCAAAAAGACAGGGATCGGGATCAGCCCCAGCATTTT
clone size: .
D gene: TRBD1
V gene: TRBV4-2
J gene: TRBJ1-5

CDR3 protein: CASSEGGIDYEQYF
CDR3 DNA: TGCGCCAGCAGTGAGGGCGGGATTGACTACGAGCAGTACTTC
clone size: many
D gene: .
V gene: TRBV10-1
J gene: TRBJ2-7

CDR3 protein: CASRSTSGRGNTGELFF
CDR3 DNA: TGTGCCAGCAGATCTACTAGCGGGAGAGGGAACACCGGGGAGCTGTTTTTT
clone size: .
D gene: TRBD2
V gene: TRBV6-1
J gene: TRBJ2-2

CDR3 protein: CASSPDVGEHANYGYTF
CDR3 DNA: TGTGCCAGCTCACCAGACGTCGGGGAGCATGCTAACTATGGCTACACCTTC
clone size: .
D gene: .
V gene: TRBV18
J gene: TRBJ1-2

CDR3 protein: CASSYSRRSGNTIYF
CDR3 DNA: TGTGCCAGCAGTTACTCGAGGAGGTCCGGAAACACCATATATTTT
clone size: few
D gene: .
V gene: TRBV6-2/TRBV6-3
J gene: TRBJ1-3

CDR3 protein: CASSFLGQSLSYEQYF
CDR3 DNA: TGTGCCAGCAGCTTCCTTGGGCAGTCTCTCTCCTACGAGCAGTACTTC
clone size: medium-sized
D gene: .
V gene: TRBV7-2
J gene: TRBJ2-7

CDR3 protein: CASSPGVSYEQYF
CDR3 DNA: TGTGCCAGCAGCCCAGGGGTCTCCTACGAGCAGTACTTC
clone size: medium-sized
D gene: .
V gene: TRBV27
J gene: TRBJ2-7

CDR3 protein: CSASHPTTDTQYF
CDR3 DNA: TGCAGTGCCAGCCACCCAACCACAGATACGCAGTATTTT
clone size: many
D gene: .
V gene: TRBV20-1
J gene: TRBJ2-3

CDR3 protein: CASSFFGEAGELFF
CDR3 DNA: TGTGCCAGCAGCTTCTTCGGGGAGGCCGGGGAGCTGTTTTTT
clone size: .
D gene: .
V gene: TRBV7-9
J gene: TRBJ2-2

CDR3 protein: CASSNGRLSYTF
CDR3 DNA: TGTGCCAGTAGTAACGGGAGACTAAGCTACACCTTC
clone size: .
D gene: .
V gene: TRBV19
J gene: TRBJ1-2

CDR3 protein: CASGPKPNEQFF
CDR3 DNA: TGTGCCAGCGGACCTAAGCCCAATGAGCAGTTCTTC
clone size: few
D gene: .
V gene: TRBV28
J gene: TRBJ2-1

CDR3 protein: CATPRDRFTDTQYF
CDR3 DNA: TGTGCCACTCCCCGGGACAGATTCACAGATACGCAGTATTTT
clone size: few
D gene: TRBD1
V gene: TRBV24-1
J gene: TRBJ2-3

CDR3 protein: CASSLQLVYEQYF
CDR3 DNA: TGTGCCAGCAGTTTGCAATTAGTCTACGAGCAGTACTTC
clone size: .
D gene: .
V gene: TRBV12-3/TRBV12-4
J gene: TRBJ2-7

CDR3 protein: CSAGRLAGHPLGGGELFF
CDR3 DNA: TGCAGTGCTGGGAGGCTAGCGGGACACCCTCTGGGGGGCGGGGAGCTGTTTTTT
clone size: .
D gene: TRBD2
V gene: TRBV20-1
J gene: TRBJ2-2

CDR3 protein: CSARGTTAYEQYF
CDR3 DNA: TGCAGTGCTAGAGGGACTACTGCCTACGAGCAGTACTTC
clone size: .
D gene: .
V gene: TRBV20-1
J gene: TRBJ2-7

CDR3 protein: CASSLEVYEQYF
CDR3 DNA: TGTGCCAGCAGCTTAGAAGTATACGAGCAGTACTTC
clone size: .
D gene: .
V gene: TRBV7-9
J gene: TRBJ2-7

CDR3 protein: CASSYSPGAKNIQYF
CDR3 DNA: TGTGCCAGCAGTTACTCCCCCGGGGCCAAAAACATTCAGTACTTC
clone size: many
D gene: .
V gene: TRBV6-5
J gene: TRBJ2-4

CDR3 protein: CASTGDSYEQYF
CDR3 DNA: TGTGCCAGCACCGGGGACTCCTACGAGCAGTACTTC
clone size: few
D gene: .
V gene: TRBV2
J gene: TRBJ2-7

CDR3 protein: CSARLTNGGYNEQFF
CDR3 DNA: TGCAGTGCTAGATTGACTAATGGGGGATACAATGAGCAGTTCTTC
clone size: few
D gene: .
V gene: TRBV20-1
J gene: TRBJ2-1

CDR3 protein: CASSEDETGAYEQYF
CDR3 DNA: TGTGCCAGCAGTGAAGATGAGACAGGGGCCTACGAGCAGTACTTC
clone size: medium-sized
D gene: TRBD1
V gene: TRBV6-1
J gene: TRBJ2-7

CDR3 protein: CASSDASGGSSPLHF
CDR3 DNA: TGTGCCAGCAGTGACGCCTCAGGGGGCTCTTCACCCCTCCACTTT
clone size: medium-sized
D gene: TRBD1
V gene: TRBV6-1
J gene: TRBJ1-6

CDR3 protein: CASRTNARSYEQYF
CDR3 DNA: TGTGCCAGCAGAACGAACGCACGGTCCTACGAGCAGTACTTC
clone size: .
D gene: .
V gene: TRBV11-2
J gene: TRBJ2-7

CDR3 protein: CASSLTPRGAYEQYF
CDR3 DNA: TGTGCCAGCAGCTTAACGCCCCGGGGGGCCTACGAGCAGTACTTC
clone size: .
D gene: TRBD2
V gene: TRBV7-2
J gene: TRBJ2-7

CDR3 protein: CATRAVTDYGYTF
CDR3 DNA: TGTGCCACCAGAGCAGTGACAGACTATGGCTACACCTTC
clone size: .
D gene: .
V gene: TRBV24-1
J gene: TRBJ1-2

CDR3 protein: CASTPMGSPLHF
CDR3 DNA: TGTGCCAGCACCCCAATGGGATCACCCCTCCACTTT
clone size: many
D gene: .
V gene: TRBV11-2
J gene: TRBJ1-6

CDR3 protein: CASSFPGAEAFF
CDR3 DNA: TGTGCCAGCAGCTTTCCGGGGGCTGAAGCTTTCTTT
clone size: few
D gene: .
V gene: TRBV7-3
J gene: TRBJ1-1

CDR3 protein: CASSLPKGLNTEAFF
CDR3 DNA: TGTGCTAGCAGCCTCCCCAAGGGATTGAACACTGAAGCTTTCTTT
clone size: few
D gene: .
V gene: TRBV2
J gene: TRBJ1-1

CDR3 protein: CSAHGGGWNEQFF
CDR3 DNA: TGCAGTGCCCACGGCGGGGGGTGGAATGAGCAGTTCTTC
clone size: .
D gene: TRBD2
V gene: TRBV20-1
J gene: TRBJ2-1

CDR3 protein: CSARGSSRQETQYF
CDR3 DNA: TGCAGTGCCAGGGGGTCGAGCCGACAAGAGACCCAGTACTTC
clone size: .
D gene: TRBD1
V gene: TRBV20-1
J gene: TRBJ2-5

CDR3 protein: CSAPWGRRESFSEWEQFF
CDR3 DNA: TGCAGTGCGCCCTGGGGGAGGCGGGAAAGTTTCAGTGAATGGGAGCAGTTCTTC
clone size: .
D gene: .
V gene: TRBV20-1
J gene: TRBJ2-1

CDR3 protein: CASSLGLVNSPLHF
CDR3 DNA: TGTGCCAGCAGTTTGGGACTCGTTAATTCACCCCTCCACTTT
clone size: few
D gene: .
V gene: TRBV12-3/TRBV12-4
J gene: TRBJ1-6

CDR3 protein: CASGGTSSYNEQFF
CDR3 DNA: TGTGCCAGTGGGGGGACTAGCAGCTACAATGAGCAGTTCTTC
clone size: many
D gene: TRBD2
V gene: TRBV9
J gene: TRBJ2-1

CDR3 protein: CASSQRGENYEQYF
CDR3 DNA: TGTGCCAGCAGCCAACGAGGAGAGAACTACGAGCAGTACTTC
clone size: .
D gene: .
V gene: TRBV3-1
J gene: TRBJ2-7

CDR3 protein: CASSYDRHYEQYF
CDR3 DNA: TGTGCCAGCAGTTATGACAGACACTACGAGCAGTACTTC
clone size: many
D gene: .
V gene: TRBV6-2/TRBV6-3
J gene: TRBJ2-7

CDR3 protein: CASSLRVGYEQYF
CDR3 DNA: TGCGCCAGCAGCTTGCGGGTTGGGTACGAGCAGTACTTC
clone size: once
D gene: .
V gene: TRBV5-1
J gene: TRBJ2-7

CDR3 protein: CATTPNYSSYEQYF
CDR3 DNA: TGTGCCACCACTCCAAACTATAGCTCCTACGAGCAGTACTTC
clone size: many
D gene: .
V gene: TRBV7-2
J gene: TRBJ2-7

CDR3 protein: CASRPGLAGGGDYEQYF
CDR3 DNA: TGCGCCAGCAGGCCGGGACTAGCGGGAGGAGGGGACTACGAGCAGTACTTC
clone size: .
D gene: TRBD2
V gene: TRBV5-1
J gene: TRBJ2-7

CDR3 protein: CASSHPPGGPYEHYF
CDR3 DNA: TGTGCCAGCAGCCACCCCCCCGGGGGTCCCTACGAGCATTACTTC
clone size: .
D gene: .
V gene: TRBV7-2
J gene: TRBJ2-7

CDR3 protein: CASSLNRGGPNNQPQHF
CDR3 DNA: TGTGCCAGCAGTTTAAACAGGGGCGGGCCAAACAATCAGCCCCAGCATTTT
clone size: many
D gene: TRBD1
V gene: TRBV12-3/TRBV12-4
J gene: TRBJ1-5